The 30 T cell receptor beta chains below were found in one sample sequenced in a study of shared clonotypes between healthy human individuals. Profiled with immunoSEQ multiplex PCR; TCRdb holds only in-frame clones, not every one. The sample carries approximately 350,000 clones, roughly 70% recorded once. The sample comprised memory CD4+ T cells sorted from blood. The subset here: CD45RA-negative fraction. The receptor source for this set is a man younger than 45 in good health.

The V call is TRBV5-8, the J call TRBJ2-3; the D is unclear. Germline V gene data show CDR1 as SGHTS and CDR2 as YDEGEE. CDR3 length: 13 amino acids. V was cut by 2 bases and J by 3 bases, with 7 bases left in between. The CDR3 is CASSLVGTDTQYF. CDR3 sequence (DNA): TGTGCCAGCAGCTTAGTCGGTACAGATACGCAGTATTTT.

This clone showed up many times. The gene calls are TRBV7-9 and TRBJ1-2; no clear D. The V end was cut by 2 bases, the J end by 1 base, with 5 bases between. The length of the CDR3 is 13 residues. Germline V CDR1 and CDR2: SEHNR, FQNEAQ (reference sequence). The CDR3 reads CASSLMGNYGYTF. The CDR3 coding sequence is TGTGCCAGCAGCTTAATGGGTAACTATGGCTACACCTTC. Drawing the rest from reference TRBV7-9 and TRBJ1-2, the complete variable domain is DTGVSQNPRHKITKRGQNVTFRCDPISEHNRLYWYRQTLGQGPEFLTYFQNEAQLEKSRLLSDRFSAERPKGSFSTLEIQRTEQGDSAMYLCASSLMGNYGYTFGSGTRLTVV.

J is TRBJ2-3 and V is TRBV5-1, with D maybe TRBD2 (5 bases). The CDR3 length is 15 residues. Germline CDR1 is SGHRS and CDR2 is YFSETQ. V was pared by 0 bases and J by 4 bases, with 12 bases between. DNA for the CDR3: TGCGCCAGCAGCTTGGGGCAGGCGGAGGCAGATACGCAGTATTTT. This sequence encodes CASSLGQAEADTQYF.

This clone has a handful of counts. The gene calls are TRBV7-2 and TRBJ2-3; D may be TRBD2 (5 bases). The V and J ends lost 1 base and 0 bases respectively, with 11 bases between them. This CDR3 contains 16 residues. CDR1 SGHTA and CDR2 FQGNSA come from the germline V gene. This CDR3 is CASSLGGGRSTDTQYF. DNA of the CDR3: TGTGCCAGCAGCTTAGGAGGCGGGCGTAGCACAGATACGCAGTATTTT.

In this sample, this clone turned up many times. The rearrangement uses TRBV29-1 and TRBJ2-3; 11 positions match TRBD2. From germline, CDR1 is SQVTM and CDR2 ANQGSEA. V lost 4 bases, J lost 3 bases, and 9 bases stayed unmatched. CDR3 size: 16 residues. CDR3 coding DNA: TGCAGCGTTGTACCTACTAGCGGGAGAATAACAGATACGCAGTATTTT. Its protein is CSVVPTSGRITDTQYF.

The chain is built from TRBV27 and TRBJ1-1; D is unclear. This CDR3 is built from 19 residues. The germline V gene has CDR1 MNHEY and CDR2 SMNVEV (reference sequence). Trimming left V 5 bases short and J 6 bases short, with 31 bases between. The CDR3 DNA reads TGTGCCAGCAGTCCCTCGGGCTTCCACCACCTCTCCCCTGGGGCTGAAGCTTTCTTT. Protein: CASSPSGFHHLSPGAEAFF.

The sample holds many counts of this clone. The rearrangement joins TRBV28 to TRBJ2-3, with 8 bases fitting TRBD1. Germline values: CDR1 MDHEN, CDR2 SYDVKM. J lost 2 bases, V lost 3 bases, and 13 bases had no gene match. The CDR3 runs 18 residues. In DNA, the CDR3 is TGTGCCAGCAGTTTCCCCGCCGGACAGGGTTCTTTCACAGATACGCAGTATTTT. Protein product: CASSFPAGQGSFTDTQYF.

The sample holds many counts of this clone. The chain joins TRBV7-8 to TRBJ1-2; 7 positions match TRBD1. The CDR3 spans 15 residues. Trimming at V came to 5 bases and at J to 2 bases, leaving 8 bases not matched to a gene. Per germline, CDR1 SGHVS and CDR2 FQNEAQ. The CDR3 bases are TGTGCCAGCAGCGAGGGGGCGGACACCAACTATGGCTACACCTTC. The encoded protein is CASSEGADTNYGYTF.

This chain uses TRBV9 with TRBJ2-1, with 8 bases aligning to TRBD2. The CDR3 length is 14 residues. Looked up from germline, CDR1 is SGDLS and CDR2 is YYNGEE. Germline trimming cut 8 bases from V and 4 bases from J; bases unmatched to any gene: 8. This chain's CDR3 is CASASGRSYNEQFF. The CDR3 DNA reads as TGTGCCAGTGCGAGCGGGAGATCTTACAATGAGCAGTTCTTC.

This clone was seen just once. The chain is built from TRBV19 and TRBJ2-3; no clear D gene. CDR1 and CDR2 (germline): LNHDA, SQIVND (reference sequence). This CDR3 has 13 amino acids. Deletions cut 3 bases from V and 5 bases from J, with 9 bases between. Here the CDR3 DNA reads TGTGCCAGTAGTATTAGGCGGATAGATACGCAGTATTTT. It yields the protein CASSIRRIDTQYF.

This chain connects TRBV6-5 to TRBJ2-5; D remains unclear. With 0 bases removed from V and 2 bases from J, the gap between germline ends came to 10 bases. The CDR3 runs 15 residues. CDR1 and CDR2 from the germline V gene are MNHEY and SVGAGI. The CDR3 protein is CASSYSGLVQETQYF. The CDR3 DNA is TGTGCCAGCAGTTACTCGGGATTAGTACAAGAGACCCAGTACTTC.

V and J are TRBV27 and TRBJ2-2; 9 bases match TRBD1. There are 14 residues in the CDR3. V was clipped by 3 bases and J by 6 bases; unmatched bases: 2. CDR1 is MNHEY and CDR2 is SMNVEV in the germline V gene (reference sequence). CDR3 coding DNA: TGTGCCAGCAGTTTGCGACAGGGGGCCGGGGAGCTGTTTTTT. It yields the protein CASSLRQGAGELFF.

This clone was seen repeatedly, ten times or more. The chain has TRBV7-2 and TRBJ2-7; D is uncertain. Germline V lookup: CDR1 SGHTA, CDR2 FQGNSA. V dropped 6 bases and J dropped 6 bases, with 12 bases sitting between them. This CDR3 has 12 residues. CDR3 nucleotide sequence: TGTGCCAGCAGTTCCGACTTGACCGAGCAGTACTTC. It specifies CASSSDLTEQYF.

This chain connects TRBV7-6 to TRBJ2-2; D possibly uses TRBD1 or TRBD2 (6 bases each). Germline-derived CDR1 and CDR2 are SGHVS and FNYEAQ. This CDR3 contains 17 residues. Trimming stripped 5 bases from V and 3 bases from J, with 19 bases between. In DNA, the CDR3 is TGTGCCAGCAGCCGTAGGGGGGCGAGGGTGGACACCGGGGAGCTGTTTTTT. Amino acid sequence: CASSRRGARVDTGELFF.

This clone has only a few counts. CDR3 region: CASSPQAIRAEQFF. In nucleotides, the CDR3 is TGTGCCAGCAGCCCACAGGCCATTCGGGCTGAGCAGTTCTTC. V usage is TRBV9 and J usage is TRBJ2-1, with D possibly being TRBD1 (5 bases). CDR1 and CDR2 from the germline V gene are SGDLS and YYNGEE. The CDR3 spans 14 residues. The V end was cut by 4 bases, the J end by 9 bases, with 17 bases between. Drawing the rest from reference TRBV9 and TRBJ2-1, the complete variable domain is DSGVTQTPKHLITATGQRVTLRCSPRSGDLSVYWYQQSLDQGLQFLIQYYNGEERAKGNILERFSAQQFPDLHSELNLSSLELGDSALYFCASSPQAIRAEQFFGPGTRLTVL.

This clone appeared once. The CDR3 bases are TGTGCCAGCAGTCGGGGATCAATAGATGGCTACACCTTC. Its translation is CASSRGSIDGYTF. V is TRBV27 and J is TRBJ1-2; D gene ambiguous. CDR3 length: 13 residues. V lost 5 bases, J lost 6 bases, and 13 bases lay in between. Germline CDR1 and CDR2: MNHEY and SMNVEV (reference sequence).

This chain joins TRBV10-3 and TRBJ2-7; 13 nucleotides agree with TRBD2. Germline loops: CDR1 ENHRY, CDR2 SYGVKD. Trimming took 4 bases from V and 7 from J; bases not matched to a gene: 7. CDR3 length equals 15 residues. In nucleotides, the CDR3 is TGTGCCATCAGTGGTACACTAGCGGGAGGGCGGGAGCAGTACTTC. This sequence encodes CAISGTLAGGREQYF.

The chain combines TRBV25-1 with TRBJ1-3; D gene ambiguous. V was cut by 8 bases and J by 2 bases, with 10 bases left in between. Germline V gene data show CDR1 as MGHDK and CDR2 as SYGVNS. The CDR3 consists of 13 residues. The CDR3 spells CASRKLAGNTIYF. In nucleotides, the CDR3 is TGTGCCAGCCGAAAGCTAGCTGGAAACACCATATATTTT.

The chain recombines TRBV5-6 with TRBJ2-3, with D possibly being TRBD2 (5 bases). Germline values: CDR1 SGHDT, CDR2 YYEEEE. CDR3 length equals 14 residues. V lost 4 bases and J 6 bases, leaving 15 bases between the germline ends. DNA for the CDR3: TGTGCCAGCAGCCGGGATCGGGCGGCCGATACGCAGTATTTT. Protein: CASSRDRAADTQYF.

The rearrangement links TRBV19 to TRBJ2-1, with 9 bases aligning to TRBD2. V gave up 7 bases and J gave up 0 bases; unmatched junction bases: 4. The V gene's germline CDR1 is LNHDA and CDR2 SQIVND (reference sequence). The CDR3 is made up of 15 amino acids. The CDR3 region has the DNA TGTGCCAGTAAGGGCGGGAGGGCCTCCTACAATGAGCAGTTCTTC. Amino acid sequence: CASKGGRASYNEQFF.

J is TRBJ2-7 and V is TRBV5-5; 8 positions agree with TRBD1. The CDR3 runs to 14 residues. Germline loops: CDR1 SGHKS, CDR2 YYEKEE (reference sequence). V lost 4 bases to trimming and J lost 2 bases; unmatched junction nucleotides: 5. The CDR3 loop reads CASSDRGITYEQYF. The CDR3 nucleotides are TGTGCCAGCAGCGACAGGGGTATAACCTACGAGCAGTACTTC.

The CDR3 spells CASSQTTNTEAFF. The CDR3, as DNA: TGCGCCAGCTCCCAGACTACGAACACTGAAGCTTTCTTT. The chain joins TRBV5-1 to TRBJ1-1; the D is unclear. This CDR3 comprises 13 residues. Per germline, CDR1 SGHRS and CDR2 YFSETQ. V was clipped by 7 bases and J by 1 base, with 11 bases between them.

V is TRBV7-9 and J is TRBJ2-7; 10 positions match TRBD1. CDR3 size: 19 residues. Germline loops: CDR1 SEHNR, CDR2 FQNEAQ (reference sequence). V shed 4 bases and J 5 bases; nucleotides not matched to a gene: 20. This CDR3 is CASSSWGDRGELGGHEQYF. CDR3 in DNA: TGTGCCAGCAGCTCCTGGGGGGACAGGGGCGAATTAGGAGGTCACGAGCAGTACTTC. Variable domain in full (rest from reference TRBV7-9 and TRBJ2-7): DTGVSQNPRHKITKRGQNVTFRCDPISEHNRLYWYRQTLGQGPEFLTYFQNEAQLEKSRLLSDRFSAERPKGSFSTLEIQRTEQGDSAMYLCASSSWGDRGELGGHEQYFGPGTRLTVT.

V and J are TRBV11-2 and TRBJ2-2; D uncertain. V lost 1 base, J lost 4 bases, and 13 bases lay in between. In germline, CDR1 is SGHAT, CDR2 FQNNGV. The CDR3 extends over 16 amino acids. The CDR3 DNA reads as TGTGCCAGCAGCTTAGGATATAGGCAGACCACCGGGGAGCTGTTTTTT. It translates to CASSLGYRQTTGELFF.

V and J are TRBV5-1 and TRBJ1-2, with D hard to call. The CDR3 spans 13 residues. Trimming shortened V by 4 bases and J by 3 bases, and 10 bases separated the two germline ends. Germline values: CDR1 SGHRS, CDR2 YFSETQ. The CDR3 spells CASSPAGDYGYTF. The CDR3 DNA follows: TGCGCCAGCAGCCCAGCAGGAGACTATGGCTACACCTTC.

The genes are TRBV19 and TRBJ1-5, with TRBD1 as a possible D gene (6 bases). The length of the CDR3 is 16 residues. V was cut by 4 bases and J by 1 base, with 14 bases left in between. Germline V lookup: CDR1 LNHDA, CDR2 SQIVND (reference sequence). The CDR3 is CASSTGQFGSNQPQHF. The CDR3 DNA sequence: TGTGCCAGTAGTACAGGACAGTTTGGGAGCAATCAGCCCCAGCATTTT.

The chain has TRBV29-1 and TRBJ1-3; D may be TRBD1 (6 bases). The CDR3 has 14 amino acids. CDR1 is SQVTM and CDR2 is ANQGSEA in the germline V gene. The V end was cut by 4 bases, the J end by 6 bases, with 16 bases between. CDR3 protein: CSVGGVGGENTIYF. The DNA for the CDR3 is TGCAGCGTTGGGGGGGTTGGGGGCGAAAACACCATATATTTT.

The chain's CDR3 is CAIGETQYF. CDR3 coding DNA: TGTGCCATAGGAGAGACCCAGTACTTC. The V and J genes are TRBV7-2 and TRBJ2-5; D ambiguous. The CDR3 extends over 9 amino acids. CDR1 SGHTA and CDR2 FQGNSA come from the germline V gene. Deletions cut 10 bases from V and 4 bases from J, with 4 bases between.

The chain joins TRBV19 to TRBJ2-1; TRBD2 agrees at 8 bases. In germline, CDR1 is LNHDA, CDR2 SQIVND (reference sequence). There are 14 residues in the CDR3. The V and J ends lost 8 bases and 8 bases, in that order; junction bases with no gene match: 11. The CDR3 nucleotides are TGTGCCAGTCGTCTAGCGGGTGCGAACTATGAGCAGTTCTTC. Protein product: CASRLAGANYEQFF.

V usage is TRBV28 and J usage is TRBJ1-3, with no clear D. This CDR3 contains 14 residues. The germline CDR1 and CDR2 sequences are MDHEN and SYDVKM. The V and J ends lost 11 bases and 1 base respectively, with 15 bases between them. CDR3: CASKRPLSGNTIYF. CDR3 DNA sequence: TGTGCCTCTAAGCGGCCCTTATCTGGAAACACCATATATTTT.